This T cell receptor beta chain was retrieved from a study of blood T cell repertoires in COVID-19. Study-wide background: The origin of the acute and convalescent COVID-19 samples was the United States, Italy and Spain. T cells, B-cell-depleted T cells, or PBMCs provided the cDNA or gDNA that served as material.

CDR1 and CDR2 (germline): LNHDA, SQIVND (reference sequence). The V gene end was trimmed by 10 bases and the J gene end by 6 bases; junction bases not matched to a gene: 5. The CDR3 loop spans 13 amino acids. Source study methods: Counts of nucleated cells, estimated from reference gene primer amplification, were obtained. Using immunoSEQ multiplex PCR, the repertoire was profiled, and TCRdb retains in-frame clones only, with some absent. The V and J calls and clone size were taken over from that table, and D and trimming were inferred from the DNA. The sample lists 200,000 to 300,000 clones, around 87% occurring once. Cohort placement rested on clinical history that participants reported themselves.

The sequence came from a woman in her forties with acute COVID-19. Input material: PBMCs or T cells enriched from blood (not recorded which). This chain uses TRBV19 with TRBJ1-4; 10 bases are a match to TRBD1. CDR3 sequence reads: CATRDRGDEKLFF. The CDR3 DNA sequence: TGTGCCACCCGGGACAGGGGAGATGAAAAACTGTTTTTT.